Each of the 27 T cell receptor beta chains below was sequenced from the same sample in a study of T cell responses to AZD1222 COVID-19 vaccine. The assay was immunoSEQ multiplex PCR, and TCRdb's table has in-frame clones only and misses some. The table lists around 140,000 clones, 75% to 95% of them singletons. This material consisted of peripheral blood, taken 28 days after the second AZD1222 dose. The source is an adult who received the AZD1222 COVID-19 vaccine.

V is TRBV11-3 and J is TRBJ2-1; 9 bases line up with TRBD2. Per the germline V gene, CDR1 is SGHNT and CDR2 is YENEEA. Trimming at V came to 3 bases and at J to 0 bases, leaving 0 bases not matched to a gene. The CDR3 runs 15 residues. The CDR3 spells CASSLRGGSYNEQFF. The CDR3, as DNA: TGTGCCAGCAGCTTGCGGGGGGGCTCCTACAATGAGCAGTTCTTC.

The CDR3 DNA sequence: TGTGCCAGCAGCCAAGAACCGACAGCCTCCTCTGGAAACACCATATATTTT. Its protein product is CASSQEPTASSGNTIYF. This chain connects TRBV4-2 to TRBJ1-3, with D perhaps TRBD1 (5 bases). Germline V gene sequence: CDR1 LGHNA, CDR2 YNFKEQ. Trimming stripped 0 bases from V and 0 bases from J, with 12 bases between. The CDR3 consists of 17 residues.

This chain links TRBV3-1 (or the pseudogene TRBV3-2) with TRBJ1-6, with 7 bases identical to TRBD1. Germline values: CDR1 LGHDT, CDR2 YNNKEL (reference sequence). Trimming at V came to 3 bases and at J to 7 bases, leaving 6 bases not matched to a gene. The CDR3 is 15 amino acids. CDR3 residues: CASSHRQGFNSPLHF. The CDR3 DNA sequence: TGTGCCAGCAGCCACCGACAGGGCTTCAATTCACCCCTCCACTTT.

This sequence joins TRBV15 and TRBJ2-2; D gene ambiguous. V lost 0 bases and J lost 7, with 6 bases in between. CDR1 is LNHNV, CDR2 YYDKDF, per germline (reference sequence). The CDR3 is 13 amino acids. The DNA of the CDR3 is TGTGCCACCAGCAGAGAGGTTCACGGGGAGCTGTTTTTT. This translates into CATSREVHGELFF.

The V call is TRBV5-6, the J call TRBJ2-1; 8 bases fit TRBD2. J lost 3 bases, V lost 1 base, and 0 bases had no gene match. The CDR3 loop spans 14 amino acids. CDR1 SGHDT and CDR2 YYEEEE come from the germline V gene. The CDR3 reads CASSLTSGYNEQFF. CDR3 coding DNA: TGTGCCAGCAGCTTGACTAGCGGCTACAATGAGCAGTTCTTC.

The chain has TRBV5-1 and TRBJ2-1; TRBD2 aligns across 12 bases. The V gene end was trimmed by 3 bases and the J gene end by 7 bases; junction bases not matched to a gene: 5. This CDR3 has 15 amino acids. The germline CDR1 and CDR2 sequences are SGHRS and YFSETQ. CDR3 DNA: TGCGCCAGCAGCTCTCTAGCGGGAGGGGGTAATGAGCAGTTCTTC. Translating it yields CASSSLAGGGNEQFF.

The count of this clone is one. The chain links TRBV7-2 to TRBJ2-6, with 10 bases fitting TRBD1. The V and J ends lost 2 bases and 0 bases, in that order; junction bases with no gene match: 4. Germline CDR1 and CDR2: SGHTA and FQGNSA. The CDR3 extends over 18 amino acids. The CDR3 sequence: CASSLRRTGGSGANVLTF. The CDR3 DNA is TGTGCCAGCAGCTTAAGAAGGACAGGGGGCTCTGGGGCCAACGTCCTGACTTTC.

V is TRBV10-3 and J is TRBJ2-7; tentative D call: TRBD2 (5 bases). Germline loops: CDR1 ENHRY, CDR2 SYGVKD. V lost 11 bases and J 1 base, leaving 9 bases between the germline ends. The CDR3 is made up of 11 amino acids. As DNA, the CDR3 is TGTGCCGTTGGACTGTCCTACGAGCAGTACTTC. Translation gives CAVGLSYEQYF.

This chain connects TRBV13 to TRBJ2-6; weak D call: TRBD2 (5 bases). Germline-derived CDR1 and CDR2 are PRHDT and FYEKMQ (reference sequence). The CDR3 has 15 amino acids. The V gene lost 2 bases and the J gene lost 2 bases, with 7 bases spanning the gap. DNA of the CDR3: TGTGCCAGCAGCTTACGGGGAACTGGGGCCAACGTCCTGACTTTC. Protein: CASSLRGTGANVLTF.

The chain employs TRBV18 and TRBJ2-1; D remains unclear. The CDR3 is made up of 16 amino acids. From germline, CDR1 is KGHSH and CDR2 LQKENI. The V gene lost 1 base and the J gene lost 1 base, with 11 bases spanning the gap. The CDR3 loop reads CASSPQGLGSYNEQFF. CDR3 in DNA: TGTGCCAGCTCACCACAAGGGTTGGGGTCCTACAATGAGCAGTTCTTC.

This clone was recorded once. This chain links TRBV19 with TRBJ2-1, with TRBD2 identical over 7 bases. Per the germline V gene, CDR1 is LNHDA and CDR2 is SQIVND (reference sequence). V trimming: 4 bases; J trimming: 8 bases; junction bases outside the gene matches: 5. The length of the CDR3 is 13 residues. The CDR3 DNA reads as TGTGCCAGTAGTAGCGGGAGTTTCCATGAGCAGTTCTTC. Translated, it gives CASSSGSFHEQFF.

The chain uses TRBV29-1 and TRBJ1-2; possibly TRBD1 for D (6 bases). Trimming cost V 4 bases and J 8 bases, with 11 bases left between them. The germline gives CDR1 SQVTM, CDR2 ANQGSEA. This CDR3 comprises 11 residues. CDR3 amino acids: CSVGGGEGYTF. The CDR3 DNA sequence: TGCAGCGTTGGAGGGGGAGAGGGCTACACCTTC. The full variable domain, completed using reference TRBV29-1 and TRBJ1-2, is SAVISQKPSRDICQRGTSLTIQCQVDSQVTMMFWYRQQPGQSLTLIATANQGSEATYESGFVIDKFPISRPNLTFSTLTVSNMSPEDSSIYLCSVGGGEGYTFGSGTRLTVV.

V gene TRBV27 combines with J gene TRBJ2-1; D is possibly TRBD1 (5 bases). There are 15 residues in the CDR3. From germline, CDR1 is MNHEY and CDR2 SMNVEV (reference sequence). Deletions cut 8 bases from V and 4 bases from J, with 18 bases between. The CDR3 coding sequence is TGTGCCAGCGGCCTACAGGTTACTCTTTACAATGAGCAGTTCTTC. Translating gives CASGLQVTLYNEQFF.

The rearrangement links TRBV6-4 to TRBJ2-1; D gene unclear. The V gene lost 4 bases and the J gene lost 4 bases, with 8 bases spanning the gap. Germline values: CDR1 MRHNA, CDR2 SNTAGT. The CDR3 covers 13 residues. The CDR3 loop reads CASSVGRYNEQFF. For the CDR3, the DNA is TGTGCCAGCAGTGTTGGTAGGTACAATGAGCAGTTCTTC.

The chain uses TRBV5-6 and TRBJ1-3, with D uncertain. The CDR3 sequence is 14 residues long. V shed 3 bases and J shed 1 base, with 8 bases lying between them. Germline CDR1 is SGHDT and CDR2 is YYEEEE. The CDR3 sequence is CASSSLVSGNTIYF. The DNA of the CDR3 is TGTGCCAGCAGCTCCCTAGTATCTGGAAACACCATATATTTT. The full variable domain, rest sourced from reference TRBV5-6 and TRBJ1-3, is DAGVTQSPTHLIKTRGQQVTLRCSPKSGHDTVSWYQQALGQGPQFIFQYYEEEERQRGNFPDRFSGHQFPNYSSELNVNALLLGDSALYLCASSSLVSGNTIYFGEGSWLTVV.

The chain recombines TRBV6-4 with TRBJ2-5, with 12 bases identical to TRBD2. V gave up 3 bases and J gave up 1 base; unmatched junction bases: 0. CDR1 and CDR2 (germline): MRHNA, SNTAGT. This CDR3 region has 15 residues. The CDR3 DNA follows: TGTGCCAGCAGTGAGACTAGCGGGGGCCAAGAGACCCAGTACTTC. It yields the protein CASSETSGGQETQYF.

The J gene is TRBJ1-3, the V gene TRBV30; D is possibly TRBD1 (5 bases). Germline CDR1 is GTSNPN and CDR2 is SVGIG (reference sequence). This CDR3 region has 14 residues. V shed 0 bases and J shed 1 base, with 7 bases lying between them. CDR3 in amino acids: CAWSVGTSGNTIYF. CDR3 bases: TGTGCCTGGAGTGTAGGGACGTCTGGAAACACCATATATTTT.

The DNA for the CDR3 is TGTGCCAGCAGTGGTCCTAGCGGAAATACGATAGCCAAAAACATTCAGTACTTC. It codes for CASSGPSGNTIAKNIQYF. This rearrangement joins TRBV25-1 to TRBJ2-4; 7 nucleotides agree with TRBD2. Germline CDR1 MGHDK, CDR2 SYGVNS. This CDR3 contains 18 residues. The ends lost 4 bases at V and 0 bases at J; junction bases unmatched: 12.

As DNA, the CDR3 is TGTGCCAGCAGCCTGATGAGCGGGGGACAAGAGACCCAGTACTTC. This encodes CASSLMSGGQETQYF. The chain carries TRBV3-1 (or the pseudogene TRBV3-2) and TRBJ2-5; 8 bases match TRBD2. Germline V gene lookup returns CDR1 LGHDT and CDR2 YNNKEL (reference sequence). V dropped 4 bases and J dropped 2; count of bases not matched to a gene: 6. The CDR3 extends over 15 amino acids.

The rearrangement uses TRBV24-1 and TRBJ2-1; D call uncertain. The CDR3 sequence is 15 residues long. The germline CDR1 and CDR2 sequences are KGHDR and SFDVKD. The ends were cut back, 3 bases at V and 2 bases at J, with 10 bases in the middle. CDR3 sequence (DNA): TGTGCCACCAGTGATAACCGGTTTGCCTACAATGAGCAGTTCTTC. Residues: CATSDNRFAYNEQFF.

The CDR3 bases are TGTGCCAGTAGTATGGTCGCTAGCGGGAGCAGTGAGCAGTTCTTC. Translating it yields CASSMVASGSSEQFF. The rearrangement links TRBV19 to TRBJ2-1; TRBD2 agrees at 10 bases. The germline gives CDR1 LNHDA, CDR2 SQIVND (reference sequence). The CDR3 covers 15 residues. The J segment lost 9 bases and the V segment lost 3 bases, leaving 8 bases of the junction unmatched.

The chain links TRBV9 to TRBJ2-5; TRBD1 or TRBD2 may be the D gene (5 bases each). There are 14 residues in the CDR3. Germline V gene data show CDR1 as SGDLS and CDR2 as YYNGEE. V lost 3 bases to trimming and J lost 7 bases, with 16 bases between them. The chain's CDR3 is CASSAGPEHRTQYF. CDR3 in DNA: TGTGCCAGCAGCGCGGGACCCGAGCATAGGACCCAGTACTTC.

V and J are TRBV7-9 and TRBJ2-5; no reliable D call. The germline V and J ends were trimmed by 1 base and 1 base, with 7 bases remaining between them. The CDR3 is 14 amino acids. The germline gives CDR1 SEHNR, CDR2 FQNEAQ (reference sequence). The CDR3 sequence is CASSLVDGQETQYF. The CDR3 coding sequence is TGTGCCAGCAGCTTAGTAGACGGCCAAGAGACCCAGTACTTC.

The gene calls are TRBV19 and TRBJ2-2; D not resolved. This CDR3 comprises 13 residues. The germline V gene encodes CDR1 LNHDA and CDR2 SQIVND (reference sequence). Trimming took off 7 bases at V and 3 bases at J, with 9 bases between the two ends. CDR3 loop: CASIYQDTGELFF. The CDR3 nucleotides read TGTGCCAGTATTTACCAAGACACCGGGGAGCTGTTTTTT.

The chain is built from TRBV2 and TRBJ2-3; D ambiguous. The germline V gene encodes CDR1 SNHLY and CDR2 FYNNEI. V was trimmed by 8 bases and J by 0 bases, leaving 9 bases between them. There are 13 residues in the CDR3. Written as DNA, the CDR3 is TGTGCCAGCTTTTCAAGGAGCACAGATACGCAGTATTTT. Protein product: CASFSRSTDTQYF. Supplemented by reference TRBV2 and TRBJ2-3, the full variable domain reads EPEVTQTPSHQVTQMGQEVILRCVPISNHLYFYWYRQILGQKVEFLVSFYNNEISEKSEIFDDQFSVERPDGSNFTLKIRSTKLEDSAMYFCASFSRSTDTQYFGPGTRLTVL.

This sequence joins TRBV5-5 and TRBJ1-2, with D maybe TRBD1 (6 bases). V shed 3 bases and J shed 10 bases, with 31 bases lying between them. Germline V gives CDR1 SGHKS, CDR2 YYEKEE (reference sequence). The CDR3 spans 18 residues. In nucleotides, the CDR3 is TGTGCCAGCAGCTCATCCTACGGACCAGGGGATCCCCCCACAGACTACACCTTC. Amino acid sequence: CASSSSYGPGDPPTDYTF.

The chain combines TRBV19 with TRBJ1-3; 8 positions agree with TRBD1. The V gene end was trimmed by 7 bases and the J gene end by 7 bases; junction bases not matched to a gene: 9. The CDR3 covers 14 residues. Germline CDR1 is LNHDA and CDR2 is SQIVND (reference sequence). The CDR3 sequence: CASTDDRGWNTIYF. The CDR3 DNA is TGTGCCAGTACTGACGACAGGGGTTGGAACACCATATATTTT.